This entry lists 18 T cell receptor beta chains sequenced from one sample in a study of vaccination effects on CD4 cells after COVID-19. Antigens of these TCRs are unknown. After expansion with viral peptide pools in the ViraFEST assay, antigen-specific CD4+ T cells were sequenced. Isolating CD4+ T cells followed approximately 11 days of culture. Everyone in the study got two shots of either the BNT162b2 or mRNA-1273 vaccine. Sequencing was performed with immunoSEQ multiplex PCR; in TCRdb, only in-frame clones are kept and a portion is missing. This table holds roughly 23,000 clones, about three quarters found once. Sequencing was performed on CD4+ T cells from PBMCs cultured with HCoV-NL63 spike peptides, taken after COVID-19 vaccination. The receptor set was obtained from a human donor who received a COVID-19 vaccine.

V usage is TRBV3-1 (or the pseudogene TRBV3-2) and J usage is TRBJ1-2; D is uncertain. Germline assignment: CDR1 LGHDT and CDR2 YNNKEL (reference sequence). The CDR3 loop spans 14 amino acids. The V gene lost 1 base and the J gene lost 8 bases, with 14 bases spanning the gap. This chain's CDR3 is CASSQGRMKTGYTF. DNA for the CDR3: TGTGCCAGCAGCCAAGGACGGATGAAAACCGGCTACACCTTC.

The chain uses TRBV25-1 and TRBJ1-2; TRBD1 is a possible D gene (5 bases). Trimming cost V 3 bases and J 3 bases, with 14 bases left between them. The CDR3 spans 15 residues. Germline values: CDR1 MGHDK, CDR2 SYGVNS. This chain's CDR3 is CASSDGSGPYYGYTF. CDR3 sequence (DNA): TGTGCCAGCAGTGATGGCTCGGGGCCGTACTATGGCTACACCTTC.

V is TRBV19 and J is TRBJ1-4; D is undetermined. Germline loops: CDR1 LNHDA, CDR2 SQIVND (reference sequence). The CDR3 loop spans 15 amino acids. The V end was cut by 4 bases, the J end by 0 bases, with 9 bases between. The CDR3, as DNA: TGTGCCAGTAGTAGCAGGAGCGCAACTAATGAAAAACTGTTTTTT. Protein: CASSSRSATNEKLFF.

This CDR3 reads CASSPPAGNEQFF. The CDR3 DNA is TGTGCCAGCTCACCACCCGCCGGTAATGAGCAGTTCTTC. V gene TRBV18 combines with J gene TRBJ2-1, with D unresolved. Germline CDR1 and CDR2: KGHSH and LQKENI. The CDR3 is made up of 13 amino acids. The V end lost 0 bases, the J end lost 7 bases, and 7 bases lay between the germline ends.

The rearrangement joins TRBV10-2 to TRBJ2-1; 8 bases are shared with TRBD2. V lost 8 bases, J lost 3 bases, and 3 bases stayed unmatched. Germline V lookup: CDR1 WSHSY, CDR2 SAAADI. This CDR3 has 13 residues. DNA for the CDR3: TGCGCCAGCCTCGGGACTAGCTACAATGAGCAGTTCTTC. This codes for CASLGTSYNEQFF.

This clone appeared a single time. J is TRBJ2-1 and V is TRBV5-4, with TRBD2 matching over 8 bases. J gave up 4 bases and V 4 bases, and 10 bases lay outside the gene matches. Germline CDR1 is SGHNT and CDR2 is YYREEE (reference sequence). The CDR3 has 16 residues. The CDR3 sequence: CASSRELAALYNEQFF. CDR3 DNA sequence: TGTGCCAGCAGCCGTGAACTAGCGGCCCTTTACAATGAGCAGTTCTTC.

The rearrangement links TRBV24-1 to TRBJ2-1; TRBD2 agrees at 16 bases. The junction had 9 bases not matched to a gene; V was cut back by 0 bases and J by 2 bases. The CDR3 has 21 residues. CDR1 is KGHDR, CDR2 SFDVKD, per germline. CDR3 region: CATSDLQVGTSGGDAYNEQFF. CDR3 coding DNA: TGTGCCACCAGTGATTTGCAAGTCGGGACTAGCGGGGGGGATGCCTACAATGAGCAGTTCTTC.

V gene TRBV10-3 combines with J gene TRBJ2-7, with no clear D. Germline assignment: CDR1 ENHRY and CDR2 SYGVKD. V lost 2 bases and J lost 3, with 8 bases in between. The CDR3 spans 13 residues. CDR3 in amino acids: CAISELDIYEQYF. For the CDR3, the DNA is TGTGCCATCAGTGAGCTTGACATCTACGAGCAGTACTTC.

This chain links TRBV11-3 with TRBJ1-1; unclear D gene. The germline V gene encodes CDR1 SGHNT and CDR2 YENEEA. Trimming removed 5 bases at V and 1 base at J, with 20 bases between. The CDR3 has 17 amino acids. The CDR3 protein is CASSPLITSDKNTEAFF. CDR3 coding DNA: TGTGCCAGCAGCCCTCTTATCACGTCAGACAAGAACACTGAAGCTTTCTTT. Complete variable domain (other parts from reference TRBV11-3 and TRBJ1-1): EAGVVQSPRYKIIEKKQPVAFWCNPISGHNTLYWYLQNLGQGPELLIRYENEEAVDDSQLPKDRFSAERLKGVDSTLKIQPAELGDSAVYLCASSPLITSDKNTEAFFGQGTRLTVV.

Written as DNA, the CDR3 is TGTGCCAGCAGTTACTCTGTTGGGGGGTCGGGTGAGCAGTTCTTC. This gives the protein CASSYSVGGSGEQFF. This chain uses TRBV6-5 with TRBJ2-1, with D tentatively TRBD2 (6 bases). Germline V gene sequence: CDR1 MNHEY, CDR2 SVGAGI. This CDR3 contains 15 residues. The V end lost 0 bases, the J end lost 9 bases, and 15 bases lay between the germline ends.

This clone appeared a few times. The V and J genes are TRBV27 and TRBJ1-1; perhaps TRBD1 as D (6 bases). Trimming shortened V by 3 bases and J by 7 bases, and 24 bases separated the two germline ends. The CDR3 has 17 amino acids. CDR1 is MNHEY and CDR2 is SMNVEV in the germline V gene (reference sequence). Here the CDR3 DNA reads TGTGCCAGCAGTTTCCAACAGGGTCGGGACCTTTTGGGTGAAGCTTTCTTT. It yields the protein CASSFQQGRDLLGEAFF.

Here the CDR3 reads CASSQGRKASWNNEQFF. The CDR3 DNA is TGTGCCAGCAGCCAAGGACGTAAGGCTAGCTGGAACAATGAGCAGTTCTTC. V usage is TRBV4-2 and J usage is TRBJ2-1, with a weak D call TRBD2 (5 bases). The germline V gene encodes CDR1 LGHNA and CDR2 YNFKEQ. The germline V and J ends were trimmed by 1 base and 5 bases, with 18 bases remaining between them. This CDR3 comprises 17 residues.

The chain carries TRBV6-5 and TRBJ1-1; D is perhaps TRBD1 (6 bases). V gave up 6 bases and J gave up 0 bases, with 14 bases separating them. Germline V gene sequence: CDR1 MNHEY, CDR2 SVGAGI. This CDR3 has 15 residues. In DNA form, the CDR3 reads TGTGCCAGCAGAGTAGACAGGTTGATGAACACTGAAGCTTTCTTT. Amino acids: CASRVDRLMNTEAFF.

CDR3 nucleotide sequence: TGTGCCAGCAGCTTAGATCAATCAGGGTCTTCCTCCTACAATGAGCAGTTCTTC. Translating it yields CASSLDQSGSSSYNEQFF. The chain couples TRBV11-3 to TRBJ2-1; D is perhaps TRBD1 (5 bases). Germline-derived CDR1 and CDR2 are SGHNT and YENEEA. This CDR3 contains 18 residues. V was shortened by 0 bases and J by 0 bases, with 15 bases between the two germline ends.

The chain is built from TRBV12-3 or TRBV12-4 and TRBJ2-4; D is uncertain. Trimming removed 6 bases at V and 7 bases at J, with 7 bases between. The CDR3 totals 11 residues. For the CDR3, the DNA is TGTGCCAGCAGCCGAGAGAACATTCAGTACTTC. Translating gives CASSRENIQYF.

V usage is TRBV5-6 and J usage is TRBJ2-5; tentatively, D is TRBD2 (5 bases). Germline loops: CDR1 SGHDT, CDR2 YYEEEE. The CDR3 loop spans 14 amino acids. Trimming removed 1 base from V and 1 base from J, with 8 bases in between. The CDR3 bases are TGTGCCAGCAGCTTGACGGGAATCCAAGAGACCCAGTACTTC. This gives the protein CASSLTGIQETQYF.

The J gene is TRBJ1-1, the V gene TRBV14; perhaps TRBD1 as D (6 bases). The CDR3 extends over 14 amino acids. V gave up 1 base and J gave up 0 bases, with 6 bases separating them. The germline CDR1 and CDR2 sequences are SGHDN and FVKESK. The CDR3 loop reads CASSQGTVNTEAFF. The CDR3 coding sequence is TGTGCCAGCAGCCAAGGGACAGTGAACACTGAAGCTTTCTTT. The entire variable domain, with the rest obtained from reference TRBV14 and TRBJ1-1, is as follows: EAGVTQFPSHSVIEKGQTVTLRCDPISGHDNLYWYRRVMGKEIKFLLHFVKESKQDESGMPNNRFLAERTGGTYSTLKVQPAELEDSGVYFCASSQGTVNTEAFFGQGTRLTVV.

The rearrangement links TRBV5-4 to TRBJ1-1; tentative D call: TRBD1 (5 bases). The germline gives CDR1 SGHNT, CDR2 YYREEE (reference sequence). V dropped 3 bases and J dropped 2 bases, with 11 bases sitting between them. There are 14 residues in the CDR3. Here the CDR3 reads CASSSAQGNTEAFF. The CDR3 nucleotides are TGTGCCAGCAGCTCGGCCCAGGGAAACACTGAAGCTTTCTTT.